One T cell receptor beta chain is described in this entry. The target antigen is unknown. Looked up from germline, CDR1 is MDHEN and CDR2 is SYDVKM. The CDR3 spans 17 residues. The J segment lost 0 bases and the V segment lost 5 bases, leaving 12 bases of the junction unmatched. This specimen belongs to a study of PD-1 blockade in mismatch repair-deficient tumors. Study results and limitations: After pembrolizumab, tumor-resident clones rose rapidly, then generally contracted before radiologic responses.

Measured with immunoSEQ multiplex PCR; TCRdb has only the in-frame clones, and not every one. The sample has tens of thousands of clones; approximately 78% are singletons. Sequences were derived from peripheral blood, sampled 4 weeks after starting pembrolizumab. The chain carries TRBV28 and TRBJ1-1, with 7 bases lining up with TRBD1. This TCR came from an adult with mismatch repair-deficient cancer. The CDR3 reads CASSKGTAGGVNTEAFF. The DNA for the CDR3 is TGTGCCAGCAGTAAAGGGACAGCCGGAGGGGTGAACACTGAAGCTTTCTTT.